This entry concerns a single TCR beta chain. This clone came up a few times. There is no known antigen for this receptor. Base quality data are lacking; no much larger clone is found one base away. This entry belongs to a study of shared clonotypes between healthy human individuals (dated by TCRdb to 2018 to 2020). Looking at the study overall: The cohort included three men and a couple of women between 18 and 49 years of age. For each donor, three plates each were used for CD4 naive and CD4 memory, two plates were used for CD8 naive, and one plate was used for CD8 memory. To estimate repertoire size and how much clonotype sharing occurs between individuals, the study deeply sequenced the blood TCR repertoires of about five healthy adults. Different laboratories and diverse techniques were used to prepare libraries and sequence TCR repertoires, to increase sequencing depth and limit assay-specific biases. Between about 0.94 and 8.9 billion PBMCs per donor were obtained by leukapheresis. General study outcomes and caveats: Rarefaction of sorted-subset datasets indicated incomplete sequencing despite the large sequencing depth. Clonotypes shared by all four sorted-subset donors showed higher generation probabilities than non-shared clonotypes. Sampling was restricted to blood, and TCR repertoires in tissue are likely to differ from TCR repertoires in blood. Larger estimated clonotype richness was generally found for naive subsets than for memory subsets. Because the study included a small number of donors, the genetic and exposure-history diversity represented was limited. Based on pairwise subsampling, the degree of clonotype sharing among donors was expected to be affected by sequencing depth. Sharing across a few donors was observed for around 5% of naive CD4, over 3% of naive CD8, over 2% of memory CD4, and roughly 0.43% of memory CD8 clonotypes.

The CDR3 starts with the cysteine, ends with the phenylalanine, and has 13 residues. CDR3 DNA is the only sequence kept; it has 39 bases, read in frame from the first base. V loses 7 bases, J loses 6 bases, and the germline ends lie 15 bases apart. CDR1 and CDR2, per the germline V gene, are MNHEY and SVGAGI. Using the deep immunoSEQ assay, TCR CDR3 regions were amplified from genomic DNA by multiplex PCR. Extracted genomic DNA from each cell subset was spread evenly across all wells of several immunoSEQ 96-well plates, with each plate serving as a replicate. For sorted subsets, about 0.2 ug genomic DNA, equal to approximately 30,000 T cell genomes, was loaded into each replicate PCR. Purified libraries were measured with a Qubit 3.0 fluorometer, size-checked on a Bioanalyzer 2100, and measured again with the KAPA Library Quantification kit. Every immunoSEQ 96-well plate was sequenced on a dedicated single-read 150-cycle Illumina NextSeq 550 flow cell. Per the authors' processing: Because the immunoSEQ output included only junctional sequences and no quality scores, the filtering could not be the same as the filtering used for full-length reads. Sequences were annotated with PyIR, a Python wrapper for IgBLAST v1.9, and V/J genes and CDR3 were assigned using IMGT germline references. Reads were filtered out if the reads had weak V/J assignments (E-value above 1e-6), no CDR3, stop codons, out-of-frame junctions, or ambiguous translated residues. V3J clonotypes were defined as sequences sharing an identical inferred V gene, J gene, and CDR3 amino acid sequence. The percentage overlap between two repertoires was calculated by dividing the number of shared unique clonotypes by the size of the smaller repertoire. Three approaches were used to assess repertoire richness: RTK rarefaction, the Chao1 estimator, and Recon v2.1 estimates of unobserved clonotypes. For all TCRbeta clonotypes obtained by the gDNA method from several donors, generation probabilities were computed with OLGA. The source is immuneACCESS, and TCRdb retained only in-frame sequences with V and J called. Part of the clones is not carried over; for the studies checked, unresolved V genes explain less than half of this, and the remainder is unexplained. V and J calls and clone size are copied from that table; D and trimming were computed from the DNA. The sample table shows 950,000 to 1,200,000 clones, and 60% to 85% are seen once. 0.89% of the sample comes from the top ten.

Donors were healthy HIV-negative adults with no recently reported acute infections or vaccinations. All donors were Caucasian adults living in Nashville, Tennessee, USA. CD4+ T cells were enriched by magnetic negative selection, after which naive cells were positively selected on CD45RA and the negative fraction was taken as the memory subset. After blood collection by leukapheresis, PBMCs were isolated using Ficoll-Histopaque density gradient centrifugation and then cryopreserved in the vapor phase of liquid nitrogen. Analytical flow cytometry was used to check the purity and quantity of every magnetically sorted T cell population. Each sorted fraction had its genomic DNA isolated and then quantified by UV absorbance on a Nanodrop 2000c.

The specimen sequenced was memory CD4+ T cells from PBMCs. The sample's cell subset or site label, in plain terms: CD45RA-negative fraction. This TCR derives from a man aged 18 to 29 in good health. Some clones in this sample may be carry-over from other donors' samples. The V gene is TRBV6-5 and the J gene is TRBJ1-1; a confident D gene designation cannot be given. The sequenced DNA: TGTGCCAGCACCAAGGATGGCGGGTCTGAAGCTTTCTTT. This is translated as CASTKDGGSEAFF.